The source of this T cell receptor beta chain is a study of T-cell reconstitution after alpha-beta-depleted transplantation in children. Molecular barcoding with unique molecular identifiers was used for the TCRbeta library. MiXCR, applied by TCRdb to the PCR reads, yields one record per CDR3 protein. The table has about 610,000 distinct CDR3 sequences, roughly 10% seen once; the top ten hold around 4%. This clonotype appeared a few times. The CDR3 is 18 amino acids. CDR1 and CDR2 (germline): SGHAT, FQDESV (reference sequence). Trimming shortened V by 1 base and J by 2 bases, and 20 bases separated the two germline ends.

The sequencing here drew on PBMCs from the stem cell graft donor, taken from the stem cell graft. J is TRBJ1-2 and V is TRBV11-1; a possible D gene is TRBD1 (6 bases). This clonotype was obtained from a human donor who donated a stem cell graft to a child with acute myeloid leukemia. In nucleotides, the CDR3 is TGTGCCAGCAGCTTAGTAAGTGGCAGGGGTACGTGGAACTATGGCTACACCTTC. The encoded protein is CASSLVSGRGTWNYGYTF.